This T cell receptor beta chain was captured in a study of T cells in Graves' hyperthyroidism and ophthalmopathy. There are 13 residues in the CDR3. Trimming cost V 3 bases and J 6 bases, with 14 bases left between them. Germline V lookup: CDR1 DFQATT, CDR2 SNEGSKA (reference sequence). This clonotype was detected many times. Amplification yielded TCR beta CDR3 regions, with RNA transcripts as the source. The TCR CDR3 first-round RT-PCR relied on the HTBI primer set. TCRdb called the multiplex PCR reads again in MiXCR, with one record for every CDR3 protein. This sample carries hundreds of thousands of distinct CDR3 sequences, 14% of them seen once, and the ten largest clones take more than 8.5%. Exclusion of a patient resulted from uncontrolled infection, other autoimmune disease, pregnancy or lactation.

This clonotype originated in a woman aged 18-30 years with Graves' hyperthyroidism. Source material: blood. The V gene is TRBV20-1, the J gene TRBJ1-1, with D hard to call. CDR3 sequence: CSARADSRAEAFF. CDR3 coding DNA: TGCAGTGCTAGGGCCGATAGTCGGGCTGAAGCTTTCTTT.